Listed here is a single T cell receptor (beta chain). Categorization into cohorts depended on clinical history that participants reported. The data originate from a study of blood T cell repertoires in COVID-19. This CDR3 is 15 amino acids long. Germline-derived CDR1 and CDR2 are SNHLY and FYNNEI. V lost 2 bases, J lost 7 bases, and 3 bases stayed unmatched. Sequenced by immunoSEQ multiplex PCR; TCRdb stores in-frame clones only, minus some. The sample yields 190,000 or so clones, about 86% seen once. Sequencing was done on a sample of PBMCs or T cells enriched from blood (not recorded which). V gene TRBV2 combines with J gene TRBJ1-6; TRBD1 aligns across 9 bases. The source is a man aged 40-49 years who had recovered from COVID-19. CDR3 sequence reads: CASSEPGQGNSPLHF. CDR3 DNA sequence: TGTGCCAGCAGTGAACCGGGACAGGGCAATTCACCCCTCCACTTT.